Following are 27 T cell receptor beta chains from one sample sequenced in a study of shared clonotypes between healthy human individuals. The repertoire was sequenced with immunoSEQ multiplex PCR; TCRdb's copy has only in-frame clones and lacks some. The sample consists of a few million clones, roughly 90% of them appearing once. The sample consisted of naive CD4+ T cells from PBMCs. The subset: CD45RA+ positively selected. The receptors shown here come from a man aged 18 to 29 in good health. Some clones in this sample may be carry-over from other donors' samples.

The V and J genes are TRBV9 and TRBJ2-7, with 9 bases aligning to TRBD1. The V gene's germline CDR1 is SGDLS and CDR2 YYNGEE. The CDR3 sequence is 15 residues long. The junction had 12 bases not matched to a gene; V was cut back by 4 bases and J by 7 bases. The CDR3 reads CASSYMDRGLYEQYF. CDR3 nucleotide sequence: TGTGCCAGCAGCTATATGGACAGGGGTCTTTATGAGCAGTACTTC. Supplemented by reference TRBV9 and TRBJ2-7, the full variable domain reads DSGVTQTPKHLITATGQRVTLRCSPRSGDLSVYWYQQSLDQGLQFLIQYYNGEERAKGNILERFSAQQFPDLHSELNLSSLELGDSALYFCASSYMDRGLYEQYFGPGTRLTVT.

The chain uses TRBV10-1 and TRBJ2-3, with 7 bases fitting TRBD2. The germline CDR1 and CDR2 sequences are WNHNN and SYGVQD (reference sequence). V shed 4 bases, J shed 6 bases, and the junction held 7 bases outside the gene matches. The CDR3 spans 14 residues. The CDR3: CASSGASGPDTQYF. CDR3 sequence (DNA): TGCGCCAGCAGTGGGGCTAGCGGTCCCGATACGCAGTATTTT.

The chain carries TRBV7-3 and TRBJ1-1; TRBD1 aligns across 10 bases. Trimming at V came to 0 bases and at J to 6 bases, leaving 7 bases not matched to a gene. This CDR3 comprises 16 residues. CDR1 SGHTA and CDR2 FQGTGA come from the germline V gene. CDR3 nucleotides: TGTGCCAGCAGCTTAACGGGACAGGGGAGGGGGTCTGAAGCTTTCTTT. Residues: CASSLTGQGRGSEAFF. The full variable domain, its missing parts supplied by reference TRBV7-3 and TRBJ1-1, is GAGVSQTPSNKVTEKGKYVELRCDPISGHTALYWYRQSLGQGPEFLIYFQGTGAADDSGLPNDRFFAVRPEGSVSTLKIQRTERGDSAVYLCASSLTGQGRGSEAFFGQGTRLTVV.

The rearrangement joins TRBV25-1 to TRBJ1-1; D gene unclear. Germline loops: CDR1 MGHDK, CDR2 SYGVNS. Between the trimmed V and J ends, which lost 2 bases and 1 base, there was a span of 5 bases. This CDR3 comprises 13 residues. This CDR3 reads CASSEVGNTEAFF. The CDR3 nucleotides read TGTGCCAGCAGTGAAGTGGGGAACACTGAAGCTTTCTTT.

This clone was detected once. J is TRBJ2-5 and V is TRBV29-1; perhaps TRBD1 as D (6 bases). This CDR3 region has 13 residues. The germline CDR1 and CDR2 sequences are SQVTM and ANQGSEA. The germline V and J ends were trimmed by 7 bases and 4 bases, with 16 bases remaining between them. The CDR3 here is CSGNTGFLETQYF. CDR3 sequence (DNA): TGCAGCGGGAACACAGGGTTTTTAGAGACCCAGTACTTC.

The CDR3 bases are TGCGCCAGCAGCTTTAACGTTGTTGGGGAATCCGGCTACACCTTC. Encoded protein: CASSFNVVGESGYTF. The V gene is TRBV5-1, the J gene TRBJ1-2, with no clear D. The CDR3 covers 15 residues. The V gene's germline CDR1 is SGHRS and CDR2 YFSETQ. V was trimmed by 2 bases and J by 8 bases, leaving 19 bases between them.

This clone was seen a single time. The chain employs TRBV7-3 and TRBJ2-3; a weak D match, TRBD2 (6 bases). The CDR3 runs to 15 residues. V lost 2 bases, J lost 4 bases, and 13 bases lay in between. Germline values: CDR1 SGHTA, CDR2 FQGTGA. CDR3 DNA: TGTGCCAGCAGCTTAGGGACTCGTGCTTCAGATACGCAGTATTTT. Amino acid sequence: CASSLGTRASDTQYF.

This clone was recorded once. The genes are TRBV7-2 and TRBJ2-5; D possibly corresponds to TRBD1 (6 bases). Germline CDR1 is SGHTA and CDR2 is FQGNSA. V gave up 4 bases and J gave up 2 bases, with 11 bases separating them. This CDR3 comprises 14 residues. Here the CDR3 DNA reads TGTGCCAGCAGCTCCAGCGGACAGCAAGAGACCCAGTACTTC. Protein: CASSSSGQQETQYF.

This chain connects TRBV30 to TRBJ1-1; D might be TRBD1 (5 bases). The V gene lost 2 bases and the J gene lost 0 bases, with 19 bases spanning the gap. The CDR3 consists of 17 residues. Germline V gene sequence: CDR1 GTSNPN, CDR2 SVGIG (reference sequence). CDR3 bases: TGTGCCTGGAGTAGGGGTGGCAGCCCCCTCATGAACACTGAAGCTTTCTTT. This sequence encodes CAWSRGGSPLMNTEAFF.

This chain joins TRBV6-5 and TRBJ1-2; D call uncertain. The V and J ends lost 5 bases and 5 bases respectively, with 12 bases between them. This CDR3 has 13 residues. Germline loops: CDR1 MNHEY, CDR2 SVGAGI. CDR3 bases: TGTGCCAGCAGTCCAAAGGTTGGGTATGGCTACACCTTC. It encodes CASSPKVGYGYTF.

The chain employs TRBV28 and TRBJ2-7, with D perhaps assigned TRBD1 or TRBD2 (7 bases each). The CDR3 sequence is 17 residues long. The ends were cut back, 1 base at V and 3 bases at J, with 19 bases in the middle. Germline-derived CDR1 and CDR2 are MDHEN and SYDVKM. The CDR3 DNA follows: TGTGCCAGCAGTTTATCTTTCCCGCAGGGGGGGGACTACGAGCAGTACTTC. Protein product: CASSLSFPQGGDYEQYF. The entire variable domain, with the rest obtained from reference TRBV28 and TRBJ2-7, is as follows: DVKVTQSSRYLVKRTGEKVFLECVQDMDHENMFWYRQDPGLGLRLIYFSYDVKMKEKGDIPEGYSVSREKKERFSLILESASTNQTSMYLCASSLSFPQGGDYEQYFGPGTRLTVT.

This chain uses TRBV5-6 with TRBJ2-7; 10 bases line up with TRBD1. The CDR3 consists of 15 residues. The V gene's germline CDR1 is SGHDT and CDR2 YYEEEE. V lost 4 bases, J lost 5 bases, and 9 bases stayed unmatched. CDR3 sequence: CASSPTRDRGNEQYF. The CDR3 region has the DNA TGTGCCAGCAGCCCGACCCGGGACAGGGGCAACGAGCAGTACTTC.

In nucleotides, the CDR3 is TGTGCCAGCACACGTGATTCCTCTGGGGCCAACGTCCTGACTTTC. Its protein is CASTRDSSGANVLTF. The rearrangement links TRBV7-2 to TRBJ2-6; D is unresolved. Trimming shortened V by 7 bases and J by 0 bases, and 10 bases separated the two germline ends. This CDR3 comprises 15 residues. Germline V gene lookup returns CDR1 SGHTA and CDR2 FQGNSA. The variable domain in full, completed from reference TRBV7-2 and TRBJ2-6, reads GAGVSQSPSNKVTEKGKDVELRCDPISGHTALYWYRQSLGQGLEFLIYFQGNSAPDKSGLPSDRFSAERTGGSVSTLTIQRTQQEDSAVYLCASTRDSSGANVLTFGAGSRLTVL.

The rearrangement links TRBV28 to TRBJ2-7; no definite D call. The ends were cut back, 1 base at V and 2 bases at J, with 12 bases in the middle. Germline V lookup: CDR1 MDHEN, CDR2 SYDVKM. The CDR3 loop spans 15 amino acids. The CDR3 region is CASSLFPTQTYEQYF. The CDR3 DNA follows: TGTGCCAGCAGTTTATTCCCGACACAAACCTACGAGCAGTACTTC.

The rearrangement links TRBV7-8 to TRBJ2-2; 11 nucleotides agree with TRBD2. The CDR3 contains 15 residues. The V segment lost 4 bases and the J segment 5 bases; nucleotides outside the gene matches: 3. The germline gives CDR1 SGHVS, CDR2 FQNEAQ. CDR3 nucleotide sequence: TGTGCCAGCAGCTCCCGGACTAGCGGGACCGGGGAGCTGTTTTTT. Translation: CASSSRTSGTGELFF.

In this sample, this clone turned up once. The chain employs TRBV7-9 and TRBJ2-7; TRBD1 matches at 9 bases. This CDR3 comprises 14 residues. The germline V gene encodes CDR1 SEHNR and CDR2 FQNEAQ (reference sequence). The ends lost 5 bases at V and 0 bases at J; junction bases unmatched: 2. CDR3 DNA: TGTGCCAGCAGCAAGGGACAGGGCTCCTACGAGCAGTACTTC. It specifies CASSKGQGSYEQYF.

For this clone: At the DNA level, this CDR3 is encoded by other sequences in the same sample as well. The chain combines TRBV5-1 with TRBJ2-7; D possibly corresponds to TRBD1 (6 bases). V was clipped by 0 bases and J by 2 bases, with 12 bases between them. Per germline, CDR1 SGHRS and CDR2 YFSETQ. The CDR3 runs to 15 residues. The CDR3 DNA reads TGCGCCAGCAGCTTGGCTGGACAGCCTACCTACGAGCAGTACTTC. Encoded protein: CASSLAGQPTYEQYF.

A few counts support this clone. The chain has TRBV30 and TRBJ1-1; possible D gene TRBD1, 6 bases. V was pared by 4 bases and J by 6 bases, with 15 bases between. This CDR3 has 13 amino acids. CDR1 and CDR2 from the germline V gene are GTSNPN and SVGIG (reference sequence). CDR3 coding DNA: TGTGCCTGGACAGAGGACAGCCGGGCTGAAGCTTTCTTT. Amino acids: CAWTEDSRAEAFF.

This clone was observed a single time. V usage is TRBV12-5 and J usage is TRBJ1-2; weak D call: TRBD1 (5 bases). Per the germline V gene, CDR1 is LGHNT and CDR2 is FRNRAP. This CDR3 is 13 amino acids long. V lost 5 bases and J lost 5, with 12 bases in between. The CDR3 here is CASGTEGPYGYTF. In nucleotides, the CDR3 is TGTGCTAGTGGTACGGAGGGACCGTATGGCTACACCTTC. The full variable domain, completed using reference TRBV12-5 and TRBJ1-2, is DARVTQTPRHKVTEMGQEVTMRCQPILGHNTVFWYRQTMMQGLELLAYFRNRAPLDDSGMPKDRFSAEMPDATLATLKIQPSEPRDSAVYFCASGTEGPYGYTFGSGTRLTVV.

The chain is built from TRBV6-1 and TRBJ2-1; a possible D gene is TRBD2 (6 bases). This CDR3 comprises 13 residues. V was pared by 7 bases and J by 3 bases, with 10 bases between. Germline V gene sequence: CDR1 MNHNS, CDR2 SASEGT. The CDR3 nucleotides are TGTGCCAGCAATGGGAGGTACTACAATGAGCAGTTCTTC. This translates into CASNGRYYNEQFF.

V is TRBV28 and J is TRBJ2-1; D gene unclear. CDR3 length: 13 amino acids. V was cut by 8 bases and J by 0 bases, with 8 bases left in between. Per germline, CDR1 MDHEN and CDR2 SYDVKM. As DNA, the CDR3 is TGTGCCAGCGGACCTGGCTCCTACAATGAGCAGTTCTTC. This codes for CASGPGSYNEQFF.

This clone occurred a few times. This chain links TRBV27 with TRBJ2-7; 7 bases map to TRBD1. The V gene end was trimmed by 6 bases and the J gene end by 2 bases; junction bases not matched to a gene: 10. The CDR3 is 15 amino acids. Germline lookup yields CDR1 MNHEY and CDR2 SMNVEV (reference sequence). CDR3 coding DNA: TGTGCCAGCAGGAGTCGACAGGGTGGCACCTACGAGCAGTACTTC. This encodes CASRSRQGGTYEQYF.

J is TRBJ1-5 and V is TRBV6-1; perhaps TRBD1 as D (5 bases). V shed 3 bases and J shed 0 bases, with 12 bases lying between them. This CDR3 comprises 16 residues. The V gene's germline CDR1 is MNHNS and CDR2 SASEGT. The CDR3 DNA follows: TGTGCCAGCAGTGAGGCGGGGGTCTATAGCAATCAGCCCCAGCATTTT. Amino acids: CASSEAGVYSNQPQHF.

This chain links TRBV7-9 with TRBJ2-7; 8 bases match TRBD1. Germline CDR1 reads SEHNR; CDR2 reads FQNEAQ (reference sequence). The CDR3 loop spans 16 amino acids. J lost 0 bases, V lost 8 bases, and 12 bases had no gene match. This CDR3 reads CASGQGWAGSSYEQYF. For the CDR3, the DNA is TGTGCCAGCGGACAGGGTTGGGCAGGGAGCTCCTACGAGCAGTACTTC. Filled out from reference TRBV7-9 and TRBJ2-7, the complete variable domain reads DTGVSQNPRHKITKRGQNVTFRCDPISEHNRLYWYRQTLGQGPEFLTYFQNEAQLEKSRLLSDRFSAERPKGSFSTLEIQRTEQGDSAMYLCASGQGWAGSSYEQYFGPGTRLTVT.

This chain connects TRBV27 to TRBJ1-2, with 7 bases aligning to TRBD1. Germline V gives CDR1 MNHEY, CDR2 SMNVEV (reference sequence). The CDR3 spans 15 residues. After removal of 2 bases from V and 2 bases from J, the junction contained 5 bases not matched to a gene. The CDR3 coding sequence is TGTGCCAGCAGTTTAGCAGGGGGACCCAACTATGGCTACACCTTC. It is translated as CASSLAGGPNYGYTF.

The gene calls are TRBV14 and TRBJ2-5; D perhaps matches TRBD2 (6 bases). The CDR3 runs to 14 residues. The germline gives CDR1 SGHDN, CDR2 FVKESK. V was shortened by 0 bases and J by 4 bases, with 9 bases between the two germline ends. CDR3 protein: CASSQDGRRETQYF. The CDR3 DNA follows: TGTGCCAGCAGCCAAGACGGGAGAAGAGAGACCCAGTACTTC.

This chain connects TRBV27 to TRBJ2-3; 9 positions match TRBD2. The CDR3 has 16 amino acids. Germline V CDR1 and CDR2: MNHEY, SMNVEV (reference sequence). The V segment lost 5 bases and the J segment 4 bases; nucleotides outside the gene matches: 10. DNA for the CDR3: TGTGCCAGCAGTCGTAGTACTAGCGGGCCCCCAGATACGCAGTATTTT. Translating it yields CASSRSTSGPPDTQYF.